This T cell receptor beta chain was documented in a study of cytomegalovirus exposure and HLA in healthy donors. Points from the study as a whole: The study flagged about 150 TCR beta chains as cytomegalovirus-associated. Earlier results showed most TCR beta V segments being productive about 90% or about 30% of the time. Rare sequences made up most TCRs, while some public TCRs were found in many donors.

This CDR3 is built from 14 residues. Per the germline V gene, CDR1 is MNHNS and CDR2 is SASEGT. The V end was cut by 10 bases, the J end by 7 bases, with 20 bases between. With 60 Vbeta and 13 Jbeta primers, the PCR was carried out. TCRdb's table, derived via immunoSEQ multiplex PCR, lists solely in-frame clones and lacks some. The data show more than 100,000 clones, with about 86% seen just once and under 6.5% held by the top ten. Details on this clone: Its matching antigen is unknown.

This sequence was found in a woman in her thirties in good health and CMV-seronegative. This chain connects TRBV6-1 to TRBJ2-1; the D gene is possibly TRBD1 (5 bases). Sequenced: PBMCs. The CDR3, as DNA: TGTGCCACCGAGATAAGGGGAAGGGGTAATGAGCAGTTCTTC. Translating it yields CATEIRGRGNEQFF.